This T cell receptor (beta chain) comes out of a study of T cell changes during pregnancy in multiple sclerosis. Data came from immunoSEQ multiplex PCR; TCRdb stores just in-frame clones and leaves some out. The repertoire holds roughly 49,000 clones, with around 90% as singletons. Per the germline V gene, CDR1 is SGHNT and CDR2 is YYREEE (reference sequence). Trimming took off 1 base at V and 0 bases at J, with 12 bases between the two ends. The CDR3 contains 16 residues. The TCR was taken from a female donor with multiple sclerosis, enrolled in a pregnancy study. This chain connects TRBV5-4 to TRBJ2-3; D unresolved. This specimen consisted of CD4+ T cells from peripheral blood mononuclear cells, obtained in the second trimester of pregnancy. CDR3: CASSLYLLESTDTQYF. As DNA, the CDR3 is TGTGCCAGCAGCTTGTATCTATTAGAGAGCACAGATACGCAGTATTTT.